The 19 T cell receptor beta chains below all came from one sample that was sequenced in a study of CD8 T cells in ankylosing spondylitis (dated 2017 in TCRdb). The library was produced with 5' RACE. The sequencer was an Illumina HiSeq 2500. TCRdb applied fastp at Q25 and MiXCR to the public reads, then kept only in-frame beta chains. Merged by CDR3 protein, the rows form single entries marked with the most common genes and DNA. The sample yields under 300,000 distinct CDR3 sequences; approximately 11% were counted once. The ten largest clonotypes hold around 7% of the sample. Sequenced sample: blood, either unsorted or a sorted T cell fraction (not recorded which). The source is a male donor with ankylosing spondylitis or in good health (not recorded which).

This clonotype was counted ten times or more. The chain recombines TRBV5-1 with TRBJ1-2; no clear D gene. Trimming pared 4 bases from V and 0 bases from J, leaving 16 bases between. The CDR3 has 16 residues. Germline V gene data show CDR1 as SGHRS and CDR2 as YFSETQ. DNA for the CDR3: TGCGCCAGCAGCCCGGACCTACTGAAGACTAACTATGGCTACACCTTC. It is translated as CASSPDLLKTNYGYTF.

This clonotype appeared many times. The chain links TRBV15 to TRBJ2-1; 7 nucleotides agree with TRBD2. V was clipped by 0 bases and J by 2 bases; unmatched bases: 4. The CDR3 has 16 amino acids. CDR1 is LNHNV, CDR2 YYDKDF, per germline (reference sequence). For the CDR3, the DNA is TGTGCCACCAGCAGAGATGGGGCGGGGGCCTACAATGAGCAGTTCTTC. Encoded protein: CATSRDGAGAYNEQFF. Supplemented by reference TRBV15 and TRBJ2-1, the full variable domain reads DAMVIQNPRYQVTQFGKPVTLSCSQTLNHNVMYWYQQKSSQAPKLLFHYYDKDFNNEADTPDNFQSRRPNTSFCFLDIRSPGLGDTAMYLCATSRDGAGAYNEQFFGPGTRLTVL.

This clonotype was detected only a few times. This chain joins TRBV9 and TRBJ2-1, with D uncertain. The CDR3 runs to 12 residues. Germline V gene sequence: CDR1 SGDLS, CDR2 YYNGEE. Trimming removed 0 bases from V and 7 bases from J, with 5 bases in between. The CDR3 coding sequence is TGTGCCAGCAGCGTAGGTCCGAATGAGCAGTTCTTC. Translation gives CASSVGPNEQFF.

This chain joins TRBV27 and TRBJ2-3, with D tentatively TRBD2 (7 bases). The CDR3 has 14 amino acids. In germline, CDR1 is MNHEY, CDR2 SMNVEV (reference sequence). V gave up 1 base and J gave up 6 bases, with 11 bases separating them. CDR3 coding DNA: TGTGCCAGCAGTTTATGGGGGGGCCCGGATACGCAGTATTTT. It translates to CASSLWGGPDTQYF.

Many counts were recorded for this clonotype. This chain uses TRBV5-1 with TRBJ1-1; 8 bases are a match to TRBD1. V lost 4 bases to trimming and J lost 2 bases; unmatched junction nucleotides: 7. The germline CDR1 and CDR2 sequences are SGHRS and YFSETQ. This CDR3 contains 15 residues. CDR3 bases: TGCGCCAGCAGCAACCGGGACAGGAGCAACACTGAAGCTTTCTTT. Amino acids: CASSNRDRSNTEAFF.

This clonotype was seen ten or more times. This chain uses TRBV20-1 with TRBJ2-1; D could derive from TRBD1 or TRBD2 (6 bases each). This CDR3 spans 16 amino acids. V was cut by 6 bases and J by 0 bases, with 18 bases left in between. CDR1 is DFQATT, CDR2 SNEGSKA, per germline (reference sequence). The CDR3 DNA is TGCAGTGCAGGGGGGTTTACTAGGAGCTCCTACAATGAGCAGTTCTTC. As protein: CSAGGFTRSSYNEQFF.

This clonotype has at least ten counts. The V call is TRBV20-1, the J call TRBJ1-5, with TRBD1 identical over 10 bases. The V and J ends lost 4 bases and 7 bases, in that order; junction bases with no gene match: 10. The CDR3 has 15 residues. Germline CDR1 DFQATT, CDR2 SNEGSKA (reference sequence). The CDR3 sequence is CSAKIRDRGDQPQHF. The CDR3 DNA follows: TGCAGTGCTAAGATCCGGGACAGGGGTGACCAGCCCCAGCATTTT.

At least ten counts were recorded for this clonotype. The V gene is TRBV20-1, the J gene TRBJ1-5; 10 bases fit TRBD1. The ends lost 6 bases at V and 2 bases at J; junction bases unmatched: 4. This CDR3 is 14 amino acids long. CDR1 and CDR2 (germline): DFQATT, SNEGSKA (reference sequence). CDR3 bases: TGCAGTGCCACGACAGGGGGCGGCAATCAGCCCCAGCATTTT. Translation gives CSATTGGGNQPQHF.

This clonotype was seen a handful of times. The rearrangement joins TRBV6-2 or TRBV6-3 to TRBJ2-2, with D unclear. Germline CDR1 is MNHEY and CDR2 is SVGEGT. The V end lost 5 bases, the J end lost 6 bases, and 13 bases lay between the germline ends. CDR3 length equals 14 residues. CDR3 sequence: CASSRQFSAGELFF. CDR3 nucleotides: TGTGCCAGCAGTCGACAATTCTCGGCCGGGGAGCTGTTTTTT.

The chain couples TRBV7-9 to TRBJ2-7, with 14 nucleotides matching TRBD2. The V gene's germline CDR1 is SEHNR and CDR2 FQNEAQ (reference sequence). Trimming at V came to 5 bases and at J to 5 bases, leaving 5 bases not matched to a gene. This CDR3 spans 15 amino acids. The CDR3 nucleotides read TGTGCCAGCAGCCCCGGGACTAGCGGGAGTAACGAGCAGTACTTC. This sequence encodes CASSPGTSGSNEQYF.

The gene calls are TRBV28 and TRBJ2-7; TRBD2 aligns across 7 bases. The CDR3 extends over 13 amino acids. The trim removed 6 bases at V and 3 bases at J, leaving 5 bases unmatched. The germline V gene encodes CDR1 MDHEN and CDR2 SYDVKM. CDR3 protein: CASRLAALYEQYF. In DNA form, the CDR3 reads TGTGCCAGCAGGCTAGCGGCACTCTACGAGCAGTACTTC.

This clonotype was detected a few times. This sequence joins TRBV27 and TRBJ2-5, with a tentative D call TRBD2 (6 bases). Trimming took off 1 base at V and 5 bases at J, with 20 bases between the two ends. Germline values: CDR1 MNHEY, CDR2 SMNVEV (reference sequence). The CDR3 is 17 residues long. The CDR3 DNA reads TGTGCCAGCAGTTTATTCGGGGGAGTTGGTTTAGGGGAGACCCAGTACTTC. As protein: CASSLFGGVGLGETQYF.

This clonotype was observed at least ten times. The chain employs TRBV15 and TRBJ2-3; 9 bases line up with TRBD2. The trim removed 7 bases at V and 2 bases at J, leaving 7 bases unmatched. Germline V gene lookup returns CDR1 LNHNV and CDR2 YYDKDF (reference sequence). CDR3 length: 15 amino acids. The CDR3 nucleotides read TGTGCCACCACCCTGGGACTAGCTGACACAGATACGCAGTATTTT. The encoded protein is CATTLGLADTDTQYF.

There are a few counts of this clonotype. The CDR3 region is CASSPDTGSYEQYF. As DNA, the CDR3 is TGTGCCAGCAGCCCCGATACAGGGTCCTACGAGCAGTACTTC. V is TRBV7-2 and J is TRBJ2-7; tentatively, D is TRBD1 (6 bases). This CDR3 spans 14 amino acids. CDR1 SGHTA and CDR2 FQGNSA come from the germline V gene. The germline V and J ends were trimmed by 5 bases and 1 base, with 12 bases remaining between them.

This clonotype was detected ten times or more. The chain employs TRBV12-3 or TRBV12-4 and TRBJ2-5, with 8 bases matching TRBD1. The junction had 3 bases not matched to a gene; V was cut back by 4 bases and J by 5 bases. The CDR3 spans 13 residues. CDR3 coding DNA: TGTGCCAGCAGTTGGACAGGGACGGAGACCCAGTACTTC. Encoded protein: CASSWTGTETQYF.

This clonotype was seen many times. The V call is TRBV7-2, the J call TRBJ2-5, with D possibly TRBD2 on 6 matching bases. The V end lost 1 base, the J end lost 4 bases, and 10 bases lay between the germline ends. The CDR3 has 14 amino acids. CDR1 and CDR2 (germline): SGHTA, FQGNSA. CDR3 region: CASSLEEGSETQYF. CDR3 coding DNA: TGTGCCAGCAGCTTAGAGGAGGGGTCAGAGACCCAGTACTTC.

This clonotype has only a few counts. The chain links TRBV3-1 to TRBJ2-7; D is ambiguous. The V end lost 2 bases, the J end lost 4 bases, and 12 bases lay between the germline ends. There are 14 residues in the CDR3. Germline V gene data show CDR1 as LGHDT and CDR2 as YNNKEL (reference sequence). CDR3: CASSQSIGPYEQYF. CDR3 DNA: TGTGCCAGCAGCCAAAGTATAGGACCTTACGAGCAGTACTTC.

There are many counts of this clonotype. The chain combines TRBV3-1 with TRBJ2-2, with a weak D call TRBD2 (5 bases). V shed 2 bases and J shed 1 base, with 11 bases lying between them. The CDR3 runs 16 residues. Germline values: CDR1 LGHDT, CDR2 YNNKEL (reference sequence). In DNA, the CDR3 is TGTGCCAGCAGCCAACCGCGGCGGGTGAACACCGGGGAGCTGTTTTTT. This gives the protein CASSQPRRVNTGELFF.

The V gene is TRBV12-3 or TRBV12-4, the J gene TRBJ1-2, with 7 bases aligning to TRBD1. After removal of 6 bases from V and 6 bases from J, the junction contained 10 bases not matched to a gene. This CDR3 is built from 14 residues. CDR3 sequence reads: CASSLDRFRHGYTF. CDR3 sequence (DNA): TGTGCCAGCAGCCTGGACAGGTTCAGGCATGGCTACACCTTC.